The 10 T cell receptor beta chains below come from one sample, sequenced in a study of cytomegalovirus exposure and HLA in healthy donors. 13 Jbeta primers and 60 Vbeta primers were used for the PCR. Clones were read by immunoSEQ multiplex PCR, and TCRdb kept only the in-frame ones, dropping some. This sample has around 260,000 clones, with 75% to 90% found just once. The sequencing input was PBMCs. The receptors shown here come from a girl aged 2 to 10 in good health and CMV-seronegative.

This clone occurred a few times. CDR3 sequence: CASSLWADYEQYF. CDR3 in DNA: TGTGCCAGCAGTTTATGGGCAGACTACGAGCAGTACTTC. The chain carries TRBV27 and TRBJ2-7; D gene uncertain. The CDR3 extends over 13 amino acids. The germline V gene encodes CDR1 MNHEY and CDR2 SMNVEV (reference sequence). V shed 1 base and J shed 3 bases, with 7 bases lying between them.

The chain combines TRBV30 with TRBJ2-3; 10 positions match TRBD2. CDR1 GTSNPN and CDR2 SVGIG come from the germline V gene (reference sequence). V dropped 4 bases and J dropped 3; count of bases not matched to a gene: 7. The CDR3 is 15 amino acids. The CDR3 loop reads CAWNLGLAATDTQYF. The CDR3 DNA sequence: TGTGCCTGGAATCTAGGACTAGCGGCTACAGATACGCAGTATTTT.

The chain couples TRBV28 to TRBJ2-5; 7 nucleotides align to TRBD1. The assigned J gene may be wrong: the sequence end matches TRBJ2-7 better. CDR3 length equals 14 residues. The germline gives CDR1 MDHEN, CDR2 SYDVKM. DNA of the CDR3: TGTGCCAGCCGAGGACAGGCGTACTCCTACGAGCAGTACTTC. Translated: CASRGQAYSYEQYF.

This clone has just a few counts. The J gene is TRBJ2-5, the V gene TRBV11-3, with 8 nucleotides matching TRBD1. Germline values: CDR1 SGHNT, CDR2 YENEEA. V gave up 5 bases and J gave up 5 bases; unmatched junction bases: 7. The CDR3 is made up of 14 amino acids. The CDR3 here is CASSRQGRSETQYF. In DNA form, the CDR3 reads TGTGCCAGCAGCCGACAGGGGAGAAGCGAGACCCAGTACTTC.

The chain links TRBV28 to TRBJ2-5; 8 bases map to TRBD1. The J call is doubtful: the DNA matches TRBJ2-7 better. The length of the CDR3 is 15 residues. CDR1 MDHEN and CDR2 SYDVKM come from the germline V gene. The CDR3 loop reads CASSPGQGNTYEQYF. The CDR3 bases are TGTGCCAGCAGTCCAGGACAGGGAAATACGTACGAGCAGTACTTC.

In its sample, this clone was seen a few times. This chain links TRBV27 with TRBJ2-1; TRBD2 might be the D (6 bases). V dropped 6 bases and J dropped 4 bases, with 16 bases sitting between them. Germline lookup yields CDR1 MNHEY and CDR2 SMNVEV (reference sequence). This CDR3 is 15 amino acids long. The CDR3 loop reads CASSSLGGRYNEQFF. As DNA, the CDR3 is TGTGCCAGCAGCTCTTTGGGGGGACGTTACAATGAGCAGTTCTTC.

The J gene is TRBJ2-7, the V gene TRBV4-1; possible D gene TRBD2, 5 bases. The CDR3 runs 13 residues. The V gene lost 5 bases and the J gene lost 0 bases, with 8 bases spanning the gap. The germline V gene encodes CDR1 MGHRA and CDR2 YSYEKL. Here the CDR3 DNA reads TGCGCCAGCAGCAACGGGATCTCCTACGAGCAGTACTTC. This encodes CASSNGISYEQYF.

This clone was observed once. The rearrangement uses TRBV28 and TRBJ1-4; 8 bases fit TRBD1. CDR1 MDHEN and CDR2 SYDVKM come from the germline V gene. V was clipped by 4 bases and J by 4 bases; unmatched bases: 8. This CDR3 comprises 16 residues. This chain's CDR3 is CASSSRTGGLNEKLFF. The CDR3 DNA sequence: TGTGCCAGCAGTTCTAGAACAGGGGGGCTTAATGAAAAACTGTTTTTT. The variable domain in full, with the rest retrieved from reference TRBV28 and TRBJ1-4, is DVKVTQSSRYLVKRTGEKVFLECVQDMDHENMFWYRQDPGLGLRLIYFSYDVKMKEKGDIPEGYSVSREKKERFSLILESASTNQTSMYLCASSSRTGGLNEKLFFGSGTQLSVL.

Comments on this clone: One end of the junction varies from germline; a read error may be responsible. V is TRBV27 and J is TRBJ2-1, with D tentatively TRBD1 (6 bases). CDR1 and CDR2 (germline): MNHEY, SMNVEV (reference sequence). This CDR3 spans 12 amino acids. This chain's CDR3 is CASSLLLRGLVF. The CDR3 DNA reads TGTGCCAGCAGTTTACTCCTCAGGGGTTTGGTCTTC.

This chain uses TRBV15 with TRBJ1-1; D possibly corresponds to TRBD1 (6 bases). In germline, CDR1 is LNHNV, CDR2 YYDKDF (reference sequence). V was cut by 5 bases and J by 2 bases, with 15 bases left in between. This CDR3 spans 15 amino acids. CDR3 sequence (DNA): TGTGCCACCAGCTCTCGACAGGATGCAAACACTGAAGCTTTCTTT. It yields the protein CATSSRQDANTEAFF.